Listed here are 7 T cell receptor beta chains from one sample, sequenced in a study of T-cell reconstitution after alpha-beta-depleted transplantation in children. Unique molecular identifiers were incorporated during preparation of the TCRbeta library. TCRdb re-called the PCR reads through MiXCR, storing one row per CDR3 protein. Among 70,000 or so distinct CDR3 sequences listed, about a tenth were seen once. The specimen comprised PBMCs, sampled before TCRalphabeta/CD19-depleted stem cell transplant. Every receptor here comes from a boy between 5 and 17 years old with acute myeloid leukemia, due to receive a stem cell transplant.

The chain is built from TRBV2 and TRBJ2-3; no reliable D call. V was pared by 6 bases and J by 0 bases, with 7 bases between. Germline loops: CDR1 SNHLY, CDR2 FYNNEI. The CDR3 spans 13 residues. CDR3 nucleotides: TGTGCCAGCAGGGCGCTAAGCACAGATACGCAGTATTTT. Residues: CASRALSTDTQYF.

This clonotype was counted many times. The rearrangement uses TRBV6-5 and TRBJ1-3; D remains ambiguous. V dropped 6 bases and J dropped 3 bases, with 3 bases sitting between them. Germline-derived CDR1 and CDR2 are MNHEY and SVGAGI. The CDR3 is made up of 11 amino acids. Here the CDR3 DNA reads TGTGCCAGCAGAAGTGGAAACACCATATATTTT. Translation: CASRSGNTIYF.

This clonotype was observed at least ten times. V usage is TRBV11-2 and J usage is TRBJ2-3; D unresolved. This CDR3 contains 15 residues. The germline CDR1 and CDR2 sequences are SGHAT and FQNNGV. The V gene lost 2 bases and the J gene lost 0 bases, with 9 bases spanning the gap. CDR3 nucleotide sequence: TGTGCCAGCAGCTTACGTAGTCCCAGCACAGATACGCAGTATTTT. Translated, it gives CASSLRSPSTDTQYF.

Many counts were recorded for this clonotype. V is TRBV7-9 and J is TRBJ1-3; D is perhaps TRBD1 (5 bases). CDR1 and CDR2 (germline): SEHNR, FQNEAQ (reference sequence). This CDR3 has 14 residues. The V gene lost 7 bases and the J gene lost 0 bases, with 10 bases spanning the gap. The CDR3 loop is CASKWDGSGNTIYF. CDR3 coding DNA: TGTGCCAGCAAGTGGGACGGCTCTGGAAACACCATATATTTT. The full variable domain, in which reference TRBV7-9 and TRBJ1-3 provide the parts outside the CDR3, is DTGVSQNPRHKITKRGQNVTFRCDPISEHNRLYWYRQTLGQGPEFLTYFQNEAQLEKSRLLSDRFSAERPKGSFSTLEIQRTEQGDSAMYLCASKWDGSGNTIYFGEGSWLTVV.

This clonotype was seen at least ten times. The chain links TRBV6-2 or TRBV6-3 to TRBJ2-5; 8 bases fit TRBD2. This CDR3 spans 20 amino acids. J gave up 5 bases and V 0 bases, and 20 bases lay outside the gene matches. Germline CDR1 is MNHEY and CDR2 is SVGEGT. CDR3 DNA: TGTGCCAGCAGTTACTCCACGCCGGCTAGCGGGCTCACCGGAGTGGAGACCCAGTACTTC. It encodes CASSYSTPASGLTGVETQYF.

This clonotype was detected many times. The chain recombines TRBV12-5 with TRBJ1-2; D is undetermined. The CDR3 covers 16 residues. Germline V gene lookup returns CDR1 LGHNT and CDR2 FRNRAP. The V end was cut by 5 bases, the J end by 3 bases, with 19 bases between. The CDR3 region is CASGPPMAGKDYGYTF. The DNA of the CDR3 is TGTGCTAGTGGTCCCCCGATGGCCGGAAAGGACTATGGCTACACCTTC.

Many counts were recorded for this clonotype. V and J are TRBV12-3 or TRBV12-4 and TRBJ2-7; TRBD1 matches 9 bases. This CDR3 spans 17 amino acids. V was pared by 3 bases and J by 2 bases, with 11 bases of the junction left unmatched. This CDR3 reads CASSLGYRGLTPYEQYF. For the CDR3, the DNA is TGTGCCAGCAGTTTGGGATACAGGGGGCTCACTCCCTACGAGCAGTACTTC.